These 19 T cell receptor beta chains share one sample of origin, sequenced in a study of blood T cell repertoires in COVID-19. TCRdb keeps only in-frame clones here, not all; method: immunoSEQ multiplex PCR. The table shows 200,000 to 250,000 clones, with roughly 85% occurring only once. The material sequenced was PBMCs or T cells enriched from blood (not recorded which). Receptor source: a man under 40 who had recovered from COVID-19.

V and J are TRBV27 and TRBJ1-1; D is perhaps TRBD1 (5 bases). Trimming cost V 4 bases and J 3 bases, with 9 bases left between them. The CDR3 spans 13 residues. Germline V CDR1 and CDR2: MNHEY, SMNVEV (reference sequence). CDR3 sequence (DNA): TGTGCCAGCAGTTCGGGACTTTACACTGAAGCTTTCTTT. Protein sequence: CASSSGLYTEAFF.

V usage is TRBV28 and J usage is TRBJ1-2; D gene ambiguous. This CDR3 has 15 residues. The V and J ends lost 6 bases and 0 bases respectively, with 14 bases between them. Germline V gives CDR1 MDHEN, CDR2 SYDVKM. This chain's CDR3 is CASSPPTNTNYGYTF. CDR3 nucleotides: TGTGCCAGCAGCCCGCCCACTAACACTAACTATGGCTACACCTTC.

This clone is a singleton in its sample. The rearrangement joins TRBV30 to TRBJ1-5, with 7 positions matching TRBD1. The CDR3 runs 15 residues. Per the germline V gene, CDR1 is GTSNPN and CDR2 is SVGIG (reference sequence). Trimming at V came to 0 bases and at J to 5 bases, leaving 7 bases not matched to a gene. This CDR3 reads CAWSVGQVRYQPQHF. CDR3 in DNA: TGTGCCTGGAGTGTTGGACAGGTCCGTTATCAGCCCCAGCATTTT.

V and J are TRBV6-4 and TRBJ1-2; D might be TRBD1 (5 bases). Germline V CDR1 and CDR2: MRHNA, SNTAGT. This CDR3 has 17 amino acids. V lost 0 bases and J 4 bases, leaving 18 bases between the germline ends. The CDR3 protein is CASSDSLGGRGVYGYTF. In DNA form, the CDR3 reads TGTGCCAGCAGTGACTCGTTGGGAGGCCGGGGGGTCTATGGCTACACCTTC.

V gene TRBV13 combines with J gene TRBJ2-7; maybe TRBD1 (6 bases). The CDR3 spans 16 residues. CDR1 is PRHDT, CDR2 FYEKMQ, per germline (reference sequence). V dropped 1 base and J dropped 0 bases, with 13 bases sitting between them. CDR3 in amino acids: CASSLDGRGSSYEQYF. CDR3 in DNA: TGTGCCAGCAGCTTAGATGGCAGGGGTAGCTCCTACGAGCAGTACTTC.

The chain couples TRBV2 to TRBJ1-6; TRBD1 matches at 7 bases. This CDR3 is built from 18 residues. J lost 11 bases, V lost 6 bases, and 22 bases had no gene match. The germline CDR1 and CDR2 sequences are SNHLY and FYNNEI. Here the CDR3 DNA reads TGTGCCAGCAGGGGTGGGGCCTTCACACGGGACAGCGAACCACCCCTCCACTTT. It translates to CASRGGAFTRDSEPPLHF.

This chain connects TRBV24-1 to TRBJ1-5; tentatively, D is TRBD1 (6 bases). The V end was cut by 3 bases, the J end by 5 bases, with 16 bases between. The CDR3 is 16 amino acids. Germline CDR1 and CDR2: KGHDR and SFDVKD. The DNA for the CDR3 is TGTGCCACCAGTGATACCTCAGGACAGTATTATCAGCCCCAGCATTTT. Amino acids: CATSDTSGQYYQPQHF.

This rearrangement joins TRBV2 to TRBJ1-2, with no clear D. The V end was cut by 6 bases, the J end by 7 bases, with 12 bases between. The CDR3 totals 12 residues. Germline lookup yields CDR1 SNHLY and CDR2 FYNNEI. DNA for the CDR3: TGTGCCAGCAGACCTACTGGTTTTGGCTACACCTTC. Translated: CASRPTGFGYTF.

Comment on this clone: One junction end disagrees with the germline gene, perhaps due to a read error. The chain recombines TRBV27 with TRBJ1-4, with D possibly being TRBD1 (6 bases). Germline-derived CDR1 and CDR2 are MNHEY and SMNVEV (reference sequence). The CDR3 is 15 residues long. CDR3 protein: CASSPDPRGNGKLFF. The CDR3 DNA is TGTGCCAGCAGCCCCGACCCAAGGGGGAATGGAAAACTGTTTTTT.

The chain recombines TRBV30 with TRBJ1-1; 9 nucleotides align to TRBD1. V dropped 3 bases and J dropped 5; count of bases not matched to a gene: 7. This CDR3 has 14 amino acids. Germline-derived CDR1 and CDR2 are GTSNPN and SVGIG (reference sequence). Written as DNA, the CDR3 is TGTGCCTGGAGCCACACAGGGGGCAAAACTGAAGCTTTCTTT. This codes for CAWSHTGGKTEAFF.

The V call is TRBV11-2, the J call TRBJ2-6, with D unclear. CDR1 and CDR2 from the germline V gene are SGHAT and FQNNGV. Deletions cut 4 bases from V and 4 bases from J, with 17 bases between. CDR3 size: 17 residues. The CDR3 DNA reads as TGTGCCAGCAGCTCAACTGAGTTAGTCCTCGGGGCCAACGTCCTGACTTTC. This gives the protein CASSSTELVLGANVLTF. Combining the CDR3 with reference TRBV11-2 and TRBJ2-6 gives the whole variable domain EAGVAQSPRYKIIEKRQSVAFWCNPISGHATLYWYQQILGQGPKLLIQFQNNGVVDDSQLPKDRFSAERLKGVDSTLKIQPAKLEDSAVYLCASSSTELVLGANVLTFGAGSRLTVL.

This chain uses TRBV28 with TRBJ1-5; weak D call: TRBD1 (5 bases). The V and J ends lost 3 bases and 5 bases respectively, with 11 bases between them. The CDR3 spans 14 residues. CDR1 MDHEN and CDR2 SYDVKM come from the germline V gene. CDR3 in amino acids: CASSLGGLDQPQHF. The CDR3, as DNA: TGTGCCAGCAGTTTGGGGGGATTAGATCAGCCCCAGCATTTT.

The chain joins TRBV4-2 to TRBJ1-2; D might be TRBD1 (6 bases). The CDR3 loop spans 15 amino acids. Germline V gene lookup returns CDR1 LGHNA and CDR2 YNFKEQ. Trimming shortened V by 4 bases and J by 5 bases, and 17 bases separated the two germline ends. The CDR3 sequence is CASSPQGWAQYGYTF. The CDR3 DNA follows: TGTGCCAGCAGCCCACAGGGTTGGGCCCAGTATGGCTACACCTTC.

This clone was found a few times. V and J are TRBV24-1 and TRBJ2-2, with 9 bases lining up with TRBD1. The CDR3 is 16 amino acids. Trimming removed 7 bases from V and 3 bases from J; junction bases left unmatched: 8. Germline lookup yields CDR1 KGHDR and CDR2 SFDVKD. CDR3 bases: TGTGCCACCAGCCCATCGGACAGGGGCCACACCGGGGAGCTGTTTTTT. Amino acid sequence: CATSPSDRGHTGELFF.

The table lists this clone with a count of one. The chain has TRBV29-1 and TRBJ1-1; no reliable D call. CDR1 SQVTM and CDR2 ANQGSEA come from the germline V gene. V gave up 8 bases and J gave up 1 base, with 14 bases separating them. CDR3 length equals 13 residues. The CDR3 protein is CSIQSKKNTEAFF. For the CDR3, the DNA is TGCAGCATCCAGTCCAAAAAGAACACTGAAGCTTTCTTT.

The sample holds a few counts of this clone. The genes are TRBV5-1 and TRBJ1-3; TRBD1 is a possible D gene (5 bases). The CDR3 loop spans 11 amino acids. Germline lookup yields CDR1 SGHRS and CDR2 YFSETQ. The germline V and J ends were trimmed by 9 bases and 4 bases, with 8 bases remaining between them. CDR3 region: CATRQGNTIYF. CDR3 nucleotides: TGCGCCACCAGACAGGGAAACACCATATATTTT.

The CDR3 spells CASSLEGQGSYEQYF. The CDR3 DNA sequence: TGTGCCAGCAGCTTGGAGGGACAGGGGTCCTACGAGCAGTACTTC. The rearrangement uses TRBV5-6 and TRBJ2-7; 10 bases are shared with TRBD1. The V segment lost 0 bases and the J segment 1 base; nucleotides outside the gene matches: 1. This CDR3 contains 15 residues. CDR1 SGHDT and CDR2 YYEEEE come from the germline V gene.

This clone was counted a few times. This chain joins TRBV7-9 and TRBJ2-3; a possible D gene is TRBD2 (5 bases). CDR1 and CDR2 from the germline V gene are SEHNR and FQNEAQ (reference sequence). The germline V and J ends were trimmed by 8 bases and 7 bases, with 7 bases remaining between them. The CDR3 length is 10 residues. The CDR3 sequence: CASLGNTQYF. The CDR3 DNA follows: TGTGCCAGCCTCGGGAATACGCAGTATTTT.

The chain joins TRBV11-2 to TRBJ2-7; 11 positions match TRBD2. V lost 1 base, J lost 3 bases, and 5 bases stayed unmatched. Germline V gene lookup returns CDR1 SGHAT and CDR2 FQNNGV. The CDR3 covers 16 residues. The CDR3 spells CASSLVPSGGIYEQYF. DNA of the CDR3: TGTGCCAGCAGCTTAGTCCCTAGCGGGGGGATCTACGAGCAGTACTTC.